The T cell receptor beta chain described here comes from a study of neurological immune-mediated disorders. Study results and caveats: It was the repertoires of 18 of 34 multiple sclerosis patients that phylogenetic grouping placed in one related-CDR3 cluster, which is a possible signature. Across subjects, no CDR3 amino acid sequence appeared in expanded clones of more than one subject, a finding that suggested private repertoires in all groups. In HTLV-1-associated myelopathy, TCR clonal expansion was greatest, whereas multiple sclerosis had the least, falling below healthy controls.

The CDR3 is 13 residues long. Germline CDR1 MNHEY, CDR2 SVGAGI. V was shortened by 0 bases and J by 3 bases, with 2 bases between the two germline ends. 5'RACE with 10-nucleotide random UMIs generated the cDNA. Using its own MiXCR run on the 5' RACE reads, TCRdb lists one record per CDR3 protein. The sample lists about 82,000 distinct CDR3 sequences, 2.6% occurring once. At least ten counts were recorded for this clonotype. Its cognate antigen is unknown. Sequencing input: PBMCs. The clonotype was recovered from a young woman with multiple sclerosis. The chain has TRBV6-5 and TRBJ2-2, with D unclear. Here the CDR3 reads CASSYSHTGELFF. The CDR3 region has the DNA TGTGCCAGCAGTTACTCCCACACCGGGGAGCTGTTTTTT.